The 10 T cell receptor beta chains reported below all come from one sample, sequenced in a study of blood T cell repertoires in COVID-19. Libraries were prepared by immunoSEQ multiplex PCR; TCRdb keeps only in-frame clonotypes and omits some of them. The repertoire holds some 290,000 clones, with 87% as singletons. The sample comprised peripheral blood. The receptor source for this set is a woman in her forties or fifties who had recovered from COVID-19.

The chain is built from TRBV9 and TRBJ1-3, with D unresolved. V was pared by 3 bases and J by 0 bases, with 10 bases between. The CDR3 covers 15 residues. Germline V lookup: CDR1 SGDLS, CDR2 YYNGEE. DNA of the CDR3: TGTGCCAGCAGCGCCAGTCCATACTCTGGAAACACCATATATTTT. It codes for CASSASPYSGNTIYF.

The gene calls are TRBV2 and TRBJ1-2, with D maybe TRBD1 (6 bases). CDR3 length equals 13 residues. The V end was cut by 6 bases, the J end by 4 bases, with 12 bases between. Germline CDR1 reads SNHLY; CDR2 reads FYNNEI. The CDR3 DNA reads TGTGCCAGCAGACGACAGGATAGCTATGGCTACACCTTC. Translating it yields CASRRQDSYGYTF. The full variable domain, rest sourced from reference TRBV2 and TRBJ1-2, is EPEVTQTPSHQVTQMGQEVILRCVPISNHLYFYWYRQILGQKVEFLVSFYNNEISEKSEIFDDQFSVERPDGSNFTLKIRSTKLEDSAMYFCASRRQDSYGYTFGSGTRLTVV.

This clone was observed a few times. The chain joins TRBV9 to TRBJ2-7; D call uncertain. The CDR3 spans 15 residues. Germline V gives CDR1 SGDLS, CDR2 YYNGEE. V shed 4 bases and J shed 6 bases, with 20 bases lying between them. Here the CDR3 DNA reads TGTGCCAGCAGCCTCCTCGCCGGGTATGCCGCCGAGCAGTACTTC. Protein product: CASSLLAGYAAEQYF.

The genes are TRBV7-2 and TRBJ2-7; D unresolved. The CDR3 sequence is 12 residues long. The germline V gene has CDR1 SGHTA and CDR2 FQGNSA. Trimming cost V 5 bases and J 4 bases, with 9 bases left between them. CDR3 DNA: TGTGCCAGCAGCCCCGACACATACGAGCAGTACTTC. Translation: CASSPDTYEQYF.

The chain recombines TRBV29-1 with TRBJ1-2, with D unclear. V was cut by 4 bases and J by 4 bases, with 10 bases left in between. The CDR3 is made up of 12 amino acids. Germline V gene data show CDR1 as SQVTM and CDR2 as ANQGSEA. Here the CDR3 reads CSVAQDFYGYTF. CDR3 bases: TGCAGCGTTGCCCAGGATTTCTATGGCTACACCTTC.

The chain recombines TRBV7-9 with TRBJ2-7; TRBD1 agrees at 7 bases. Losses at the gene ends were 8 bases for V and 3 bases for J; bases not matched to a gene: 4. Germline V gives CDR1 SEHNR, CDR2 FQNEAQ (reference sequence). CDR3 length: 12 residues. This chain's CDR3 is CASSQGVYEQYF. CDR3 DNA sequence: TGTGCCAGCTCCCAGGGGGTCTACGAGCAGTACTTC.

This chain links TRBV19 with TRBJ2-7; the match to TRBD2 covers 8 bases. This CDR3 comprises 17 residues. Trimming took 1 base from V and 0 from J; bases not matched to a gene: 8. Germline lookup yields CDR1 LNHDA and CDR2 SQIVND (reference sequence). The CDR3 coding sequence is TGTGCCAGTAGTATAGGGAGTAGCGGGGCCAGCTCCTACGAGCAGTACTTC. Protein product: CASSIGSSGASSYEQYF.

J is TRBJ2-7 and V is TRBV5-1; tentative D call: TRBD1 (5 bases). V lost 3 bases to trimming and J lost 6 bases, with 10 bases between them. Germline loops: CDR1 SGHRS, CDR2 YFSETQ. The CDR3 is 12 residues long. The CDR3 is CASSSGSGEQYF. The CDR3 nucleotides read TGCGCCAGCAGCTCAGGGTCCGGCGAGCAGTACTTC.

The J gene is TRBJ2-3, the V gene TRBV4-3; 9 bases are shared with TRBD1. After removal of 4 bases from V and 2 bases from J, the junction contained 7 bases not matched to a gene. Germline loops: CDR1 LGHNA, CDR2 YSLEER. The CDR3 totals 16 residues. The CDR3 protein is CASSPRQGGSTDTQYF. Written as DNA, the CDR3 is TGCGCCAGCAGCCCACGACAGGGGGGTTCCACAGATACGCAGTATTTT.

The J gene is TRBJ1-6, the V gene TRBV4-1; no clear D. The CDR3 covers 13 residues. V lost 4 bases to trimming and J lost 9 bases, with 10 bases between them. Looked up from germline, CDR1 is MGHRA and CDR2 is YSYEKL. The CDR3 DNA is TGCGCCAGCAGCCGAGGGTCGGTTTCACCCCTCCACTTT. It translates to CASSRGSVSPLHF.